Below are 7 T cell receptor beta chains sequenced from a single sample in a study of low-dose radiotherapy and immunotherapy resistance in tumors. Sample time point: before trial treatment. TRAV- and TRBV-specific primers were used for first-strand cDNA, which covered alpha and beta chains. The TCRs were subjected to amplification over 20 PCR cycles employing a constant-region primer in conjunction with a V-primer adapter. TCRdb itself ran the reads through MiXCR, one entry per CDR3 protein. The table shows around 64,000 distinct CDR3 sequences, with approximately 26% occurring only once. The sequenced sample was PBMCs, obtained before treatment. These receptors were obtained from a male donor with rectosigmoid adenocarcinoma.

This clonotype was counted ten times or more. The V gene is TRBV5-4, the J gene TRBJ2-3; 9 bases are shared with TRBD1. CDR1 and CDR2 from the germline V gene are SGHNT and YYREEE (reference sequence). The V gene end was trimmed by 0 bases and the J gene end by 2 bases; junction bases not matched to a gene: 4. The CDR3 spans 16 residues. The CDR3 loop reads CASSLGGTGITDTQYF. The CDR3 region has the DNA TGTGCCAGCAGCTTGGGAGGGACAGGGATCACAGATACGCAGTATTTT. Looking up the rest from reference TRBV5-4 and TRBJ2-3 gives the full variable domain: ETGVTQSPTHLIKTRGQQVTLRCSSQSGHNTVSWYQQALGQGPQFIFQYYREEENGRGNFPPRFSGLQFPNYSSELNVNALELDDSALYLCASSLGGTGITDTQYFGPGTRLTVL.

This clonotype was seen many times. This CDR3 is CASSQFSGDDTQYF. CDR3 bases: TGTGCCAGCAGCCAGTTCAGCGGTGACGATACGCAGTATTTT. The rearrangement joins TRBV4-2 to TRBJ2-3; tentative D call: TRBD2 (5 bases). This CDR3 has 14 residues. Germline V gene sequence: CDR1 LGHNA, CDR2 YNFKEQ. Trimming left V 3 bases short and J 6 bases short, with 13 bases between.

This clonotype was picked up a small number of times. The chain couples TRBV6-1 to TRBJ2-2; a weak D match, TRBD2 (6 bases). The CDR3 consists of 14 residues. V gave up 0 bases and J gave up 8 bases, with 10 bases separating them. Germline values: CDR1 MNHNS, CDR2 SASEGT. This CDR3 reads CASSEADAGGELFF. In nucleotides, the CDR3 is TGTGCCAGCAGTGAAGCGGACGCGGGGGGGGAGCTGTTTTTT.

This clonotype was observed a few times. This likely stems from a read error, as it lies one base from a far larger clone. The rearrangement links TRBV20-1 to TRBJ2-1, with D hard to call. In germline, CDR1 is DFQATT, CDR2 SNEGSKA (reference sequence). Trimming left V 3 bases short and J 10 bases short, with 19 bases between. This CDR3 has 14 amino acids. DNA for the CDR3: TGCAGTGCTAGTGAGGTAGCCTTCGCCTACGAGCAGTTCTTC. Translating it yields CSASEVAFAYEQFF.

This clonotype was seen repeatedly, ten times or more. The chain employs TRBV29-1 and TRBJ1-2; 7 bases are shared with TRBD1. After removal of 8 bases from V and 6 bases from J, the junction contained 6 bases not matched to a gene. Germline V lookup: CDR1 SQVTM, CDR2 ANQGSEA. The CDR3 length is 11 residues. The CDR3 reads CSTQGPDGYTF. The CDR3 nucleotides are TGCAGCACACAGGGGCCCGATGGCTACACCTTC.

This clonotype was seen at least ten times. The CDR3 protein is CASSPSTAPATEQYF. The CDR3 DNA reads TGTGCCAGCAGTCCCTCGACAGCGCCTGCCACCGAGCAGTACTTC. V gene TRBV25-1 combines with J gene TRBJ2-7; D is possibly TRBD1 (5 bases). Per germline, CDR1 MGHDK and CDR2 SYGVNS. This CDR3 comprises 15 residues. The V and J ends lost 5 bases and 6 bases respectively, with 20 bases between them.

The table lists this clonotype with many counts. The chain recombines TRBV18 with TRBJ2-7; tentatively, D is TRBD1 or TRBD2 (5 bases each). The CDR3 is 15 residues long. Trimming removed 1 base at V and 6 bases at J, with 16 bases between. Germline V lookup: CDR1 KGHSH, CDR2 LQKENI. The DNA for the CDR3 is TGTGCCAGCTCACCACAACTAGGTGGGGACGGCGAGCAGTACTTC. Residues: CASSPQLGGDGEQYF.